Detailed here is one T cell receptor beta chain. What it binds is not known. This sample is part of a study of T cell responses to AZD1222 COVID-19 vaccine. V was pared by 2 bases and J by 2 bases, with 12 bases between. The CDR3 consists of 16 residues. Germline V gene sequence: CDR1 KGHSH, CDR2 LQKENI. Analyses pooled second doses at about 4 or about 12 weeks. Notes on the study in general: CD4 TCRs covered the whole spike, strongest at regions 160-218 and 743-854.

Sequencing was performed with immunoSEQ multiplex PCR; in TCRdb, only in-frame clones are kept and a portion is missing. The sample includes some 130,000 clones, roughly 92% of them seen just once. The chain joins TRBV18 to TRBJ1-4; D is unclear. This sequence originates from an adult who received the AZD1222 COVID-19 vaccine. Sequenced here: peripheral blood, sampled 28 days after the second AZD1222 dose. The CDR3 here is CASSPVRDVTNEKLFF. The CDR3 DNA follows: TGTGCCAGCTCACCAGTTCGAGATGTCACTAATGAAAAACTGTTTTTT.